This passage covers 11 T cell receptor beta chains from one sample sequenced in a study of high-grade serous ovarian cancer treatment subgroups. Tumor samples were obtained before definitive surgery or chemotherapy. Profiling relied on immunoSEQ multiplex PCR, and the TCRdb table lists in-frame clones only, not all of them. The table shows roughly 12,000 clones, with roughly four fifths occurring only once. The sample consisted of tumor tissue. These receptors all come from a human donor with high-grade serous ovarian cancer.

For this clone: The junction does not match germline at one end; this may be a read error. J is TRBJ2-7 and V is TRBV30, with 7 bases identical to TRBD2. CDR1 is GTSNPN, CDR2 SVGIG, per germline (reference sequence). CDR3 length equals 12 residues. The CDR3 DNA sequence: TGTGCCTGGAGTGTACGGTCTAGCGGCCGGGACTTC. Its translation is CAWSVRSSGRDF.

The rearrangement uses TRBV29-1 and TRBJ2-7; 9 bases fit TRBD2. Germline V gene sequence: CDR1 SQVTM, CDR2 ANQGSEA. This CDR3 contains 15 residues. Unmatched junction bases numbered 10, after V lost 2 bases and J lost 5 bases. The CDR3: CSVEKPAGGRDEQYF. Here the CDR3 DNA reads TGCAGCGTTGAAAAACCAGCGGGAGGCCGCGACGAGCAGTACTTC.

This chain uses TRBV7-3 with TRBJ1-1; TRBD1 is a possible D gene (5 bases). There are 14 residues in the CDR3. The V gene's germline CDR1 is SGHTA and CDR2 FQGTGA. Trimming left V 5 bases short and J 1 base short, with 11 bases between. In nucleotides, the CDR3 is TGTGCCAGCAGCCCTCAGGGCCCGAACACTGAAGCTTTCTTT. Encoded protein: CASSPQGPNTEAFF.

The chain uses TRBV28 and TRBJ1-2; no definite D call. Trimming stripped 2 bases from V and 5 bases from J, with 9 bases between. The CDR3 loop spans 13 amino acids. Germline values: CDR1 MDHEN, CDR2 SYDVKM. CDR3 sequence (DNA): TGTGCCAGCAGTTTAAATCGGGGTTATGGCTACACCTTC. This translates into CASSLNRGYGYTF.

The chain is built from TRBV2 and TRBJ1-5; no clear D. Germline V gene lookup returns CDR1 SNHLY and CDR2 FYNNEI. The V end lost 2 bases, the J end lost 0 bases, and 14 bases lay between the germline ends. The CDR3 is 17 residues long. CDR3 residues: CASSETRHLYSNQPQHF. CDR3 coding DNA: TGTGCCAGCAGTGAAACGCGACACCTTTATAGCAATCAGCCCCAGCATTTT.

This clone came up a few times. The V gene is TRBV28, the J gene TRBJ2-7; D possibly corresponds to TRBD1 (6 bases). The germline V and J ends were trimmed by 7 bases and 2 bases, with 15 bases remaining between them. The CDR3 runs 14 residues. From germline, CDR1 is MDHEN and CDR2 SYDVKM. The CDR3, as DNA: TGTGCCAGCACCCCCGAGGCAGGGGCCTACGAGCAGTACTTC. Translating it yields CASTPEAGAYEQYF.

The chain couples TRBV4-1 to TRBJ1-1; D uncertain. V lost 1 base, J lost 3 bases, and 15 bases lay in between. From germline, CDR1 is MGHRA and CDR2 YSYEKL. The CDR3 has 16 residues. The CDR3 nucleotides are TGCGCCAGCAGCCAAGCGCCGCTATTGACGGACACTGAAGCTTTCTTT. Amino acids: CASSQAPLLTDTEAFF.

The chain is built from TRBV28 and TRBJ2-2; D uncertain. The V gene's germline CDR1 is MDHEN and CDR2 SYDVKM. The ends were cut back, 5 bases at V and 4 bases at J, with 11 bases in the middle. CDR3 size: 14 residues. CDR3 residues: CASSARSITGELFF. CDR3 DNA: TGTGCCAGCAGTGCCCGGAGTATCACCGGGGAGCTGTTTTTT.

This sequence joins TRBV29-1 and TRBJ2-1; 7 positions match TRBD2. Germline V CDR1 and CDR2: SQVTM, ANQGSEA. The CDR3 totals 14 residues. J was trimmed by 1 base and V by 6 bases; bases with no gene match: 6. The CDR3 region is CSVYLAASYNEQFF. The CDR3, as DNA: TGCAGCGTGTACCTAGCGGCGTCCTACAATGAGCAGTTCTTC.

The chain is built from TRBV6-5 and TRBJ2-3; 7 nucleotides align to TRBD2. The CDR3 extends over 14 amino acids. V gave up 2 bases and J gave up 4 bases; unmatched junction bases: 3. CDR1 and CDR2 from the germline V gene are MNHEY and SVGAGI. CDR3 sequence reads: CASSYRTRSDTQYF. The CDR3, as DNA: TGTGCCAGCAGTTACCGGACTAGATCAGATACGCAGTATTTT.

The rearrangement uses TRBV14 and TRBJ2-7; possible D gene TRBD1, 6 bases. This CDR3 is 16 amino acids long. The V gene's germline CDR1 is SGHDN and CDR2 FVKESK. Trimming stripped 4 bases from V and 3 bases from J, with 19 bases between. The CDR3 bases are TGTGCCAGCAGCCCCATAGACCACAGGGTCCGCTACGAGCAGTACTTC. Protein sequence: CASSPIDHRVRYEQYF.